This TCR beta chain was documented in a study of radiation and T cells in renal cell carcinoma. Germline values: CDR1 MNHNS, CDR2 SASEGT. The V end lost 5 bases, the J end lost 4 bases, and 12 bases lay between the germline ends. The CDR3 is 13 amino acids. Details on this clone: Its target is unknown.

Findings and caveats of the study: Top tumor clonotypes rose in blood 2 weeks post-radiation, then contracted.

Time point described: baseline pretreatment blood. Treatment noted: 15 Gy SBRT to primary tumor, nephrectomy 4 weeks later. Produced via immunoSEQ multiplex PCR; TCRdb's table is partial and in-frame only. Of 150,000 or so clones listed, around four fifths are singletons. The sequencing used blood, collected from a patient whose treatment included radiotherapy and nephrectomy. The TCR comes from a woman aged 45 to 65 with renal cell carcinoma. This chain connects TRBV6-1 to TRBJ2-7; D may correspond to TRBD1 or TRBD2 (6 bases each). CDR3 loop: CASSRVGGYEQYF. CDR3 DNA sequence: TGTGCCAGCAGTAGGGTAGGGGGGTACGAGCAGTACTTC.